Listed here are 8 T cell receptor beta chains from one sample, sequenced in a study of memory B cells and T cells in multiple sclerosis. Assay used: immunoSEQ multiplex PCR; TCRdb lists only in-frame clones, some missing. The sample includes fewer than 15,000 clones, 84% seen only once; the top ten take about 2.8%. These receptors have no identified antigens. After stimulus-free culture, autoproliferating CFSE-dim and non-proliferating CFSE-high T cells were sequenced separately. Cultures began with 45 million to 50 million CFSE-labeled PBMCs, unstimulated for 6 to 7 days, with replicate wells pooled. The sequenced sample consisted of PBMCs from blood kept in culture. These receptor sequences come from a human donor with multiple sclerosis.

The rearrangement joins TRBV5-1 to TRBJ2-5, with a weak D call TRBD1 (7 bases). Trimming stripped 0 bases from V and 5 bases from J, with 11 bases between. The CDR3 spans 14 residues. CDR1 and CDR2 (germline): SGHRS, YFSETQ. CDR3 sequence reads: CASSLATGRETQYF. In nucleotides, the CDR3 is TGCGCCAGCAGCTTGGCGACAGGGAGGGAGACCCAGTACTTC.

The chain recombines TRBV6-6 with TRBJ2-5, with D tentatively TRBD1 or TRBD2 (6 bases each). The length of the CDR3 is 14 residues. Trimming stripped 3 bases from V and 5 bases from J, with 13 bases between. Germline V gene lookup returns CDR1 MNHNY and CDR2 SVGAGI (reference sequence). CDR3 DNA: TGTGCCAGCAGTTATATCGGGGGCGGGGAGACCCAGTACTTC. This sequence encodes CASSYIGGGETQYF.

Only a few counts were recorded for this clone. The chain links TRBV2 to TRBJ2-1, with 9 bases lining up with TRBD1. The germline V gene has CDR1 SNHLY and CDR2 FYNNEI. The V gene end was trimmed by 7 bases and the J gene end by 4 bases; junction bases not matched to a gene: 11. The CDR3 has 16 amino acids. CDR3 in amino acids: CASTGLAGQGYNEQFF. DNA for the CDR3: TGTGCCAGCACTGGGTTGGCGGGACAGGGATACAATGAGCAGTTCTTC.

The chain recombines TRBV7-9 with TRBJ1-2; maybe TRBD1 (5 bases). The ends were cut back, 5 bases at V and 6 bases at J, with 16 bases in the middle. Germline CDR1 is SEHNR and CDR2 is FQNEAQ (reference sequence). The CDR3 consists of 14 residues. CDR3 in amino acids: CASSPPGDLHGYTF. For the CDR3, the DNA is TGTGCCAGCAGCCCACCGGGGGACTTACATGGCTACACCTTC.

The chain is built from TRBV9 and TRBJ2-3, with 9 positions matching TRBD2. Germline lookup yields CDR1 SGDLS and CDR2 YYNGEE. V was clipped by 0 bases and J by 1 base; unmatched bases: 6. The CDR3 has 17 residues. CDR3 in DNA: TGTGCCAGCAGCGTAGTGGGTAGCGGGAGCGGCACAGATACGCAGTATTTT. This gives the protein CASSVVGSGSGTDTQYF.

As concerns this clone: No conserved phenylalanine or tryptophan is present at the end of the CDR3, so a read error is the likely explanation. The DNA is omitted, as the CDR3 cannot be located on it reliably, and the CDR3 follows TCRdb's listing. CDR3: CASSFSGGAGLKI. The chain recombines TRBV27 with TRBJ2-7; TRBD2, the table's D call, lacks a check against the DNA. Germline V CDR1 and CDR2: MNHEY, SMNVEV (reference sequence). The CDR3 adds up to 13 amino acids, both ends counted.

The CDR3 DNA reads as TGTGCCAGCAGCTTAGTGGGCAGGGGGCTCACTGAAGCTTTCTTT. As protein: CASSLVGRGLTEAFF. The rearrangement joins TRBV7-9 to TRBJ1-1; 8 bases are shared with TRBD1. This CDR3 spans 15 amino acids. Per the germline V gene, CDR1 is SEHNR and CDR2 is FQNEAQ (reference sequence). The junction had 5 bases not matched to a gene; V was cut back by 1 base and J by 4 bases. The entire variable domain, with the rest obtained from reference TRBV7-9 and TRBJ1-1, is as follows: DTGVSQNPRHKITKRGQNVTFRCDPISEHNRLYWYRQTLGQGPEFLTYFQNEAQLEKSRLLSDRFSAERPKGSFSTLEIQRTEQGDSAMYLCASSLVGRGLTEAFFGQGTRLTVV.

The V and J genes are TRBV2 and TRBJ2-3; the D is unclear. Trimming took 4 bases from V and 0 from J, leaving 8 bases between them. The germline V gene encodes CDR1 SNHLY and CDR2 FYNNEI. The CDR3 totals 14 residues. CDR3 sequence (DNA): TGTGCCAGCAGTGGGGTAACTAGCACAGATACGCAGTATTTT. Amino acid sequence: CASSGVTSTDTQYF.